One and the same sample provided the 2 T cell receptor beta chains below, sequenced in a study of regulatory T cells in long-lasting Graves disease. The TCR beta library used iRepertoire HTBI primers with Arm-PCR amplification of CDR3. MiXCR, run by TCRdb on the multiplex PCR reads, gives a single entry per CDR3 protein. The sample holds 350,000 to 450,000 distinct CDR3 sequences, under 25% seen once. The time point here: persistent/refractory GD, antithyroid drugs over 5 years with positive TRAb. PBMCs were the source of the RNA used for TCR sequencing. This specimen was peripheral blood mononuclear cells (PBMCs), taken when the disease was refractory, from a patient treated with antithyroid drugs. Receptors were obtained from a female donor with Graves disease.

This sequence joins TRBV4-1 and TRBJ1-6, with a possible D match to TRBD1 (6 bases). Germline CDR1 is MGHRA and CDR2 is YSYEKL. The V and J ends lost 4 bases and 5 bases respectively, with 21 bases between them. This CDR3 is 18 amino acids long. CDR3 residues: CASSLTGPPVLDNSPLHF. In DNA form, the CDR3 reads TGCGCCAGCAGCCTAACAGGGCCTCCGGTCCTGGATAATTCACCCCTCCACTTT.

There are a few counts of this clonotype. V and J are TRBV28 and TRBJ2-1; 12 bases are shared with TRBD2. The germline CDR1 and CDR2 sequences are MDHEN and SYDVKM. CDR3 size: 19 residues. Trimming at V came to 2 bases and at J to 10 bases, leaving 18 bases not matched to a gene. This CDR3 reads CASSLRNLGLAGRSGEQFF. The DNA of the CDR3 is TGTGCCAGCAGTTTACGGAACCTTGGACTAGCGGGACGGTCGGGCGAGCAGTTCTTC.